Following are 13 T cell receptor beta chains from one sample sequenced in a study of blood T cell repertoires in COVID-19 (dated by TCRdb to the early 2020s). The library was generated by the immunoSEQ multiplex PCR assay. TCRdb limited this immuneACCESS table to in-frame rearrangements with V and J called. A share of clones is missing; checked studies link under half to unresolved V genes, and the rest is unexplained. The sample yields 95,000 to 150,000 clones; around 86% were counted once. The ten biggest clones cover 3.5% to 5% of the sample. Sequencing used peripheral blood. The receptor source for this set is a man aged 35-49 years with acute or convalescent COVID-19.

The V call is TRBV6-2 or TRBV6-3, the J call TRBJ1-1, with D unclear. CDR3 length: 14 residues. Germline lookup yields CDR1 MNHEY and CDR2 SVGEGT. Trimming removed 3 bases at V and 0 bases at J, with 8 bases between. This chain's CDR3 is CASSYEGVNTEAFF. As DNA, the CDR3 is TGTGCCAGCAGTTATGAGGGAGTGAACACTGAAGCTTTCTTT.

With regard to this clone: An end of the junction does not agree with germline; a read error may underlie this. V usage is TRBV4-3 and J usage is TRBJ2-2; maybe TRBD2 (5 bases). The CDR3 extends over 15 amino acids. In germline, CDR1 is LGHNA, CDR2 YSLEER. CDR3 in DNA: TGCGCCAGCAGCCAAGATTTCGGGAACCCCGGGGAGCTGTTTTTT. This codes for CASSQDFGNPGELFF.

The rearrangement joins TRBV25-1 to TRBJ1-2, with a tentative D call TRBD1 (5 bases). Trimming pared 4 bases from V and 4 bases from J, leaving 16 bases between. The CDR3 has 15 amino acids. Germline V gives CDR1 MGHDK, CDR2 SYGVNS. The CDR3 sequence is CASSGHQRGTYGYTF. The DNA of the CDR3 is TGTGCCAGCAGTGGGCATCAGCGGGGGACCTATGGCTACACCTTC.

This rearrangement joins TRBV19 to TRBJ1-3; D remains unclear. Germline V gene lookup returns CDR1 LNHDA and CDR2 SQIVND (reference sequence). The V end was cut by 5 bases, the J end by 0 bases, with 11 bases between. CDR3 length: 15 residues. In nucleotides, the CDR3 is TGTGCCAGTAGTTCCCATATGAGCTCTGGAAACACCATATATTTT. Translation gives CASSSHMSSGNTIYF.

The chain employs TRBV24-1 and TRBJ2-2; 10 positions match TRBD2. CDR1 is KGHDR, CDR2 SFDVKD, per germline. CDR3 size: 16 residues. V was pared by 0 bases and J by 5 bases, with 2 bases of the junction left unmatched. The CDR3 DNA is TGTGCCACCAGTGATTTGACGACTAGCGGGACCGGGGAGCTGTTTTTT. Protein: CATSDLTTSGTGELFF.

This chain connects TRBV4-3 to TRBJ1-1; TRBD1 might be the D (6 bases). Germline lookup yields CDR1 LGHNA and CDR2 YSLEER. Trimming shortened V by 0 bases and J by 5 bases, and 16 bases separated the two germline ends. The CDR3 has 16 amino acids. The DNA for the CDR3 is TGCGCCAGCAGCCAAGAAAGCACAGGGTGGTGGACTGAAGCTTTCTTT. This gives the protein CASSQESTGWWTEAFF.

V usage is TRBV5-1 and J usage is TRBJ2-3; 10 bases are shared with TRBD2. This CDR3 is built from 18 residues. The trim removed 3 bases at V and 0 bases at J, leaving 10 bases unmatched. The germline V gene has CDR1 SGHRS and CDR2 YFSETQ. CDR3 coding DNA: TGCGCCAGCAGCTCAGGACTAGCGGCGCCGGCGAGCACAGATACGCAGTATTTT. Translating gives CASSSGLAAPASTDTQYF.

The rearrangement joins TRBV7-2 to TRBJ2-3, with D possibly TRBD1 on 7 matching bases. The CDR3 consists of 15 residues. Trimming removed 6 bases from V and 2 bases from J, with 15 bases in between. Per the germline V gene, CDR1 is SGHTA and CDR2 is FQGNSA. CDR3 residues: CASSRTGGNTDTQYF. CDR3 DNA: TGTGCCAGCAGTCGGACAGGAGGGAACACAGATACGCAGTATTTT.

This chain links TRBV5-4 with TRBJ1-1; 8 nucleotides align to TRBD1. Germline V lookup: CDR1 SGHNT, CDR2 YYREEE (reference sequence). The CDR3 is 15 residues long. Trimming took 4 bases from V and 3 from J; bases not matched to a gene: 8. The CDR3 protein is CASSSGQGGDTEAFF. CDR3 DNA sequence: TGTGCCAGCAGCAGCGGACAGGGTGGCGACACTGAAGCTTTCTTT.

The chain couples TRBV27 to TRBJ2-1; TRBD2 matches 11 bases. The CDR3 covers 15 residues. Germline CDR1 MNHEY, CDR2 SMNVEV (reference sequence). With 3 bases clipped from V and 5 bases from J, the junction kept 3 bases outside the gene matches. Here the CDR3 reads CASSFPGLADNEQFF. The DNA for the CDR3 is TGTGCCAGCAGTTTCCCGGGACTAGCGGACAATGAGCAGTTCTTC.

The chain is built from TRBV15 and TRBJ1-5; D not resolved. CDR3 length: 12 residues. Germline values: CDR1 LNHNV, CDR2 YYDKDF (reference sequence). V was clipped by 2 bases and J by 4 bases, with 3 bases between them. The CDR3 here is CATSRSNQPQHF. CDR3 DNA sequence: TGTGCCACCAGCAGATCAAATCAGCCCCAGCATTTT.

This chain connects TRBV6-6 to TRBJ2-7; D not certain. This CDR3 has 12 amino acids. Germline values: CDR1 MNHNY, CDR2 SVGAGI (reference sequence). V shed 0 bases and J shed 4 bases, with 4 bases lying between them. For the CDR3, the DNA is TGTGCCAGCAGTTACTCCCTGTACGAGCAGTACTTC. This sequence encodes CASSYSLYEQYF.

The V gene is TRBV11-2, the J gene TRBJ1-2; 7 nucleotides align to TRBD1. V was clipped by 4 bases and J by 2 bases; unmatched bases: 13. Germline CDR1 reads SGHAT; CDR2 reads FQNNGV. The CDR3 has 17 amino acids. CDR3 residues: CASSSPTTGSWNYGYTF. The CDR3 nucleotides read TGTGCCAGCAGCTCCCCCACGACAGGGTCGTGGAACTATGGCTACACCTTC.